These 16 T cell receptor beta chains were sequenced from one sample in a study of blood T cell repertoires in COVID-19. The assay was immunoSEQ multiplex PCR, and TCRdb's table has in-frame clones only and misses some. This sample has 70,000 or so clones, with around four fifths found just once. Input material: peripheral blood. These receptors were obtained from a man in his 60s with COVID-19, enrolled during active disease.

This chain links TRBV18 with TRBJ2-5; tentative D call: TRBD2 (5 bases). There are 14 residues in the CDR3. Between the trimmed V and J ends, which lost 3 bases and 7 bases, there was a span of 15 bases. Germline V lookup: CDR1 KGHSH, CDR2 LQKENI. CDR3 region: CASSPTGNGGTQYF. Here the CDR3 DNA reads TGTGCCAGCTCACCCACGGGGAACGGAGGGACCCAGTACTTC.

This clone has only a few counts. V is TRBV10-1 and J is TRBJ1-5; D is possibly TRBD1 (5 bases). Deletions cut 3 bases from V and 6 bases from J, with 9 bases between. The germline gives CDR1 WNHNN, CDR2 SYGVQD (reference sequence). The CDR3 is made up of 13 amino acids. CDR3: CASSDTQGQPQHF. The CDR3 DNA sequence: TGCGCCAGCAGTGACACCCAGGGTCAGCCCCAGCATTTT.

V gene TRBV24-1 combines with J gene TRBJ2-7; TRBD1 agrees at 8 bases. The CDR3 extends over 15 amino acids. The germline V gene has CDR1 KGHDR and CDR2 SFDVKD. The trim removed 2 bases at V and 3 bases at J, leaving 5 bases unmatched. The CDR3 loop reads CATSDSGTGHYEQYF. The CDR3 nucleotides are TGTGCCACCAGTGATTCCGGGACAGGTCACTACGAGCAGTACTTC.

The chain is built from TRBV30 and TRBJ1-6; the D is unclear. Germline CDR1 GTSNPN, CDR2 SVGIG (reference sequence). The CDR3 has 14 residues. Deletions cut 5 bases from V and 0 bases from J, with 8 bases between. CDR3 sequence (DNA): TGTGCCTGGCAGGACTTCTCCTATAATTCACCCCTCCACTTT. The encoded protein is CAWQDFSYNSPLHF.

The rearrangement uses TRBV10-3 and TRBJ2-3; 7 bases line up with TRBD1. CDR3 length: 17 amino acids. The germline CDR1 and CDR2 sequences are ENHRY and SYGVKD. V lost 7 bases and J lost 0; bases outside the gene matches: 13. CDR3 bases: TGTGCCATCACCGAAGGACAGGTTCACCCTAGCACAGATACGCAGTATTTT. This codes for CAITEGQVHPSTDTQYF.

A few counts support this clone. This rearrangement joins TRBV5-6 to TRBJ1-1; unclear D gene. The CDR3 loop spans 16 amino acids. Germline CDR1 and CDR2: SGHDT and YYEEEE. Trimming took 2 bases from V and 0 from J, leaving 14 bases between them. The CDR3 protein is CASSLQTQSLNTEAFF. The DNA of the CDR3 is TGTGCCAGCAGCTTACAGACCCAGAGTTTGAACACTGAAGCTTTCTTT.

V usage is TRBV27 and J usage is TRBJ2-7; weak D call: TRBD2 (5 bases). The V gene lost 3 bases and the J gene lost 5 bases, with 8 bases spanning the gap. The CDR3 contains 12 residues. Germline V lookup: CDR1 MNHEY, CDR2 SMNVEV (reference sequence). The CDR3 DNA reads TGTGCCAGCAGTTTCGGAGGTAACGAGCAGTACTTC. As protein: CASSFGGNEQYF.

V and J are TRBV7-3 and TRBJ2-6; 7 bases fit TRBD1. CDR1 and CDR2 from the germline V gene are SGHTA and FQGTGA. Losses at the gene ends were 5 bases for V and 0 bases for J; bases not matched to a gene: 10. The CDR3 spans 18 residues. Here the CDR3 DNA reads TGTGCCAGCAGCCCCCTGGGGCAGGGGGACTCTGGGGCCAACGTCCTGACTTTC. As protein: CASSPLGQGDSGANVLTF.

This chain uses TRBV6-4 with TRBJ1-3; D gene ambiguous. Germline V CDR1 and CDR2: MRHNA, SNTAGT. The CDR3 covers 15 residues. V lost 5 bases, J lost 0 bases, and 11 bases lay in between. CDR3 DNA: TGTGCCAGCAGTCACCAGTTCCGCTCTGGAAACACCATATATTTT. It specifies CASSHQFRSGNTIYF.

This clone was seen a single time. This chain uses TRBV9 with TRBJ2-1; 10 positions match TRBD2. J was trimmed by 1 base and V by 1 base; bases with no gene match: 8. This CDR3 comprises 18 residues. Germline V gene lookup returns CDR1 SGDLS and CDR2 YYNGEE. The DNA for the CDR3 is TGTGCCAGCAGCGTATCTAGCGGGGGACCCATATCCTACAATGAGCAGTTCTTC. It translates to CASSVSSGGPISYNEQFF.

This sequence joins TRBV5-1 and TRBJ1-1; the match to TRBD1 covers 7 bases. After removal of 3 bases from V and 1 base from J, the junction contained 3 bases not matched to a gene. CDR1 SGHRS and CDR2 YFSETQ come from the germline V gene. This CDR3 has 14 amino acids. In DNA, the CDR3 is TGCGCCAGCAGCTCGGGACAGTGGAACACTGAAGCTTTCTTT. It is translated as CASSSGQWNTEAFF.

J is TRBJ2-7 and V is TRBV6-1, with D possibly TRBD2 on 5 matching bases. V lost 3 bases and J lost 1, with 7 bases in between. Germline CDR1 is MNHNS and CDR2 is SASEGT. The CDR3 length is 13 residues. In DNA, the CDR3 is TGTGCCAGCAGTGACCTAGCTTCCTACGAGCAGTACTTC. Protein product: CASSDLASYEQYF.

The V call is TRBV2, the J call TRBJ2-7; a possible D gene is TRBD1 (6 bases). The ends were cut back, 11 bases at V and 3 bases at J, with 23 bases in the middle. CDR3 length: 15 residues. CDR1 is SNHLY and CDR2 is FYNNEI in the germline V gene. The CDR3 reads CAGYGGQVGSYEQYF. The CDR3 bases are TGTGCCGGATATGGGGGACAAGTGGGTAGCTACGAGCAGTACTTC. Based on the CDR3 plus reference TRBV2 and TRBJ2-7, the full variable domain is EPEVTQTPSHQVTQMGQEVILRCVPISNHLYFYWYRQILGQKVEFLVSFYNNEISEKSEIFDDQFSVERPDGSNFTLKIRSTKLEDSAMYFCAGYGGQVGSYEQYFGPGTRLTVT.

The chain links TRBV7-2 to TRBJ2-1, with TRBD2 matching over 8 bases. Germline V gene sequence: CDR1 SGHTA, CDR2 FQGNSA. With 4 bases clipped from V and 5 bases from J, the junction kept 7 bases outside the gene matches. The CDR3 consists of 15 residues. DNA for the CDR3: TGTGCCAGCAGCTCGACTAGCGAATTTCACAATGAGCAGTTCTTC. It yields the protein CASSSTSEFHNEQFF.

On this clone: The sample carries other DNA sequences with the same CDR3. The genes are TRBV28 and TRBJ1-5, with 9 bases lining up with TRBD1. The CDR3 totals 17 residues. J was trimmed by 7 bases and V by 3 bases; bases with no gene match: 13. The germline CDR1 and CDR2 sequences are MDHEN and SYDVKM. The CDR3 loop is CASSLGTGGETRQPQHF. Here the CDR3 DNA reads TGTGCCAGCAGTTTGGGAACAGGGGGCGAGACCCGACAGCCCCAGCATTTT. Together with reference TRBV28 and TRBJ1-5, the CDR3 gives the full variable domain: DVKVTQSSRYLVKRTGEKVFLECVQDMDHENMFWYRQDPGLGLRLIYFSYDVKMKEKGDIPEGYSVSREKKERFSLILESASTNQTSMYLCASSLGTGGETRQPQHFGDGTRLSIL.

V usage is TRBV3-1 (or the pseudogene TRBV3-2) and J usage is TRBJ1-4; D is perhaps TRBD1 (5 bases). The CDR3 consists of 15 residues. V gave up 4 bases and J gave up 5 bases, with 14 bases separating them. Germline assignment: CDR1 LGHDT and CDR2 YNNKEL (reference sequence). In DNA, the CDR3 is TGTGCCAGCAGCCTCCGACAGACTTGGAATGAAAAACTGTTTTTT. It translates to CASSLRQTWNEKLFF.